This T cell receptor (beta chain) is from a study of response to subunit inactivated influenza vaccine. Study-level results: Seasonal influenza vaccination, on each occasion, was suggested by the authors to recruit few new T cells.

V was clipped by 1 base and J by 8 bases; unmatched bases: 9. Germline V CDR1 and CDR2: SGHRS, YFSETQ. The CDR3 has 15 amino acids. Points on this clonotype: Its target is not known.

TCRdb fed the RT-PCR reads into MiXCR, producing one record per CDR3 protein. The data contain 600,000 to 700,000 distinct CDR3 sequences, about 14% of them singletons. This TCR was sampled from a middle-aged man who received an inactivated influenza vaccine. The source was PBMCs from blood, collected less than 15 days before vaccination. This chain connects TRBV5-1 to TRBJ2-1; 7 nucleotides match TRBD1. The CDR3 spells CASSLRGRGSDEQFF. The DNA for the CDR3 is TGCGCCAGCAGCTTGCGTGGCAGGGGGAGCGATGAGCAGTTCTTC.